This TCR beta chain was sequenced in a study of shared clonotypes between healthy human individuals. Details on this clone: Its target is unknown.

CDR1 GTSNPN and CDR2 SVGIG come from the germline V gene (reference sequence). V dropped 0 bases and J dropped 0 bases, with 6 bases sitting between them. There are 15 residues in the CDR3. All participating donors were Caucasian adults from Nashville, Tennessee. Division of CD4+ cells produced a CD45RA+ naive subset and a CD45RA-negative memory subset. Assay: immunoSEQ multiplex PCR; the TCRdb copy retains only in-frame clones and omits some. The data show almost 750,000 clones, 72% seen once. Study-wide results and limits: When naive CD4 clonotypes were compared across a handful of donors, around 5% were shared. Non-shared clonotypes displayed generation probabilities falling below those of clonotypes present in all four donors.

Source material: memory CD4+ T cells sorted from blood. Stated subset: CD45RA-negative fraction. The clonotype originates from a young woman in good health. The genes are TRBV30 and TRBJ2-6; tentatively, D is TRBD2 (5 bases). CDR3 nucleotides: TGTGCCTGGAGTGTCGGAGGCTCTGGGGCCAACGTCCTGACTTTC. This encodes CAWSVGGSGANVLTF.